The next 27 T cell receptor beta chains were all read from a single sample in a study of quantifying T cell responses using KT2 cells. Across the study: cDNA was made from DNase-treated RNA using alpha and beta constant primers.

Each cDNA got a UMI-containing oligo ligated at its 3' end. First-round PCR used three to five cycles and beta primers RC1.1 and RC1.2 covering TRBC1 and TRBC2. From the UMI-ligation and nested PCR reads, TCRdb called clonotypes with MiXCR, one entry per CDR3 protein. The data contain just under 50,000 distinct CDR3 sequences, about 9.9% of them singletons. Specimen: PBMCs spiked with cells of the T cell clone KT2. These receptors came from a human donor.

This clonotype came up many times. The chain couples TRBV14 to TRBJ1-2; unclear D gene. Trimming stripped 0 bases from V and 6 bases from J, with 14 bases between. Germline CDR1 SGHDN, CDR2 FVKESK. The CDR3 is 15 residues long. The CDR3 DNA sequence: TGTGCCAGCAGCCAAGAACGGCAGTGGGGTAATGGCTACACCTTC. Translating it yields CASSQERQWGNGYTF.

The DNA of the CDR3 is TGTGCCAGCATCCCTCAGGGGGCCCGTGGAAACACCATATATTTT. Encoded protein: CASIPQGARGNTIYF. V and J are TRBV6-2 or TRBV6-3 and TRBJ1-3, with TRBD1 matching 8 bases. Germline-derived CDR1 and CDR2 are MNHEY and SVGEGT. Unmatched junction bases numbered 8, after V lost 7 bases and J lost 3 bases. CDR3 length: 15 residues.

In DNA, the CDR3 is TGCAGTGCTTCTAGCGGGGGGAGCGATACGCAGTATTTT. Translated, it gives CSASSGGSDTQYF. This sequence joins TRBV20-1 and TRBJ2-3, with TRBD2 matching 11 bases. Germline CDR1 DFQATT, CDR2 SNEGSKA (reference sequence). With V trimmed by 5 bases and J by 6 bases, 4 bases remained unmatched. This CDR3 is built from 13 residues.

This clonotype has ten or more counts. The chain recombines TRBV12-3 or TRBV12-4 with TRBJ2-7; the D gene is possibly TRBD2 (6 bases). Deletions cut 0 bases from V and 1 base from J, with 7 bases between. This CDR3 is built from 14 residues. The CDR3 spells CASSLAEGSYEQYF. CDR3 nucleotide sequence: TGTGCCAGCAGTTTAGCGGAGGGGTCCTACGAGCAGTACTTC.

The chain is built from TRBV7-9 and TRBJ1-1; no reliable D call. The V gene lost 3 bases and the J gene lost 1 base, with 6 bases spanning the gap. From germline, CDR1 is SEHNR and CDR2 FQNEAQ (reference sequence). The CDR3 spans 13 residues. The CDR3 region is CASSLFPNTEAFF. CDR3 nucleotides: TGTGCCAGCAGCTTGTTCCCGAACACTGAAGCTTTCTTT.

V usage is TRBV4-1 and J usage is TRBJ1-1; D not certain. Trimming left V 1 base short and J 0 bases short, with 9 bases between. Germline CDR1 is MGHRA and CDR2 is YSYEKL. CDR3 length: 15 amino acids. This CDR3 reads CASSQALRMNTEAFF. CDR3 in DNA: TGCGCCAGCAGCCAAGCTCTCAGGATGAACACTGAAGCTTTCTTT.

This clonotype showed up many times. The chain combines TRBV18 with TRBJ1-3; D is unclear. Germline CDR1 reads KGHSH; CDR2 reads LQKENI. V was trimmed by 3 bases and J by 0 bases, leaving 12 bases between them. The CDR3 extends over 16 amino acids. CDR3 sequence reads: CASSPDGQFSGNTIYF. CDR3 nucleotide sequence: TGTGCCAGCTCACCGGACGGGCAATTCTCTGGAAACACCATATATTTT.

The chain links TRBV18 to TRBJ2-1; D remains ambiguous. The CDR3 contains 12 residues. CDR1 and CDR2 (germline): KGHSH, LQKENI. V lost 2 bases, J lost 9 bases, and 8 bases lay in between. The CDR3, as DNA: TGTGCCAGCTCACCATCTTCCCTTGAGCAGTTCTTC. Translation: CASSPSSLEQFF. Filled out from reference TRBV18 and TRBJ2-1, the complete variable domain reads NAGVMQNPRHLVRRRGQEARLRCSPMKGHSHVYWYRQLPEEGLKFMVYLQKENIIDESGMPKERFSAEFPKEGPSILRIQQVVRGDSAAYFCASSPSSLEQFFGPGTRLTVL.

The chain employs TRBV6-5 and TRBJ1-4, with TRBD1 matching over 8 bases. There are 15 residues in the CDR3. J was trimmed by 0 bases and V by 5 bases; bases with no gene match: 2. In germline, CDR1 is MNHEY, CDR2 SVGAGI. In DNA form, the CDR3 reads TGTGCCAGCAGTGAGGACAGGGCAACTAATGAAAAACTGTTTTTT. Translation gives CASSEDRATNEKLFF.

This clonotype was seen a handful of times. This chain's CDR3 is CASSRGSTDTQYF. The CDR3 nucleotides read TGTGCCAGCAGTAGAGGGAGCACAGATACGCAGTATTTT. The V and J genes are TRBV12-3 or TRBV12-4 and TRBJ2-3; D is perhaps TRBD2 (5 bases). Trimming cost V 5 bases and J 0 bases, with 6 bases left between them. The CDR3 consists of 13 residues.

This clonotype was found a few times. This sequence joins TRBV7-2 and TRBJ1-5; no reliable D call. Germline loops: CDR1 SGHTA, CDR2 FQGNSA. V was pared by 3 bases and J by 4 bases, with 10 bases between. The CDR3 extends over 14 amino acids. CDR3 protein: CASSLAWQNQPQHF. As DNA, the CDR3 is TGTGCCAGCAGCTTGGCATGGCAGAATCAGCCCCAGCATTTT.

This clonotype occurred many times. V usage is TRBV20-1 and J usage is TRBJ2-7, with D uncertain. The V gene's germline CDR1 is DFQATT and CDR2 SNEGSKA (reference sequence). With 5 bases removed from V and 1 base from J, the gap between germline ends came to 15 bases. This CDR3 region has 14 residues. The CDR3 DNA sequence: TGCAGTGCTGTACGCGGTCCCCCGTCCTACGAGCAGTACTTC. Translation gives CSAVRGPPSYEQYF.

The chain carries TRBV7-2 and TRBJ1-3; maybe TRBD1 (6 bases). CDR1 and CDR2 from the germline V gene are SGHTA and FQGNSA. This CDR3 spans 15 amino acids. V lost 2 bases and J lost 4, with 12 bases in between. The CDR3, as DNA: TGTGCCAGCAGCTTAACACAGGGATACGGAAACACCATATATTTT. This codes for CASSLTQGYGNTIYF.

This clonotype was seen a few times. V and J are TRBV28 and TRBJ2-2; TRBD1 matches 12 bases. The CDR3 contains 15 residues. Germline CDR1 MDHEN, CDR2 SYDVKM. Trimming at V came to 8 bases and at J to 7 bases, leaving 8 bases not matched to a gene. CDR3 coding DNA: TGTGCCAGCGGGTCCGGGACAGGGGGCCACGGGGAGCTGTTTTTT. Amino acid sequence: CASGSGTGGHGELFF.

This clonotype came up many times. DNA for the CDR3: TGTGCCAGCAGCTTAGATGCGTCCGCAAGCCAAGAGACCCAGTACTTC. Its protein product is CASSLDASASQETQYF. J is TRBJ2-5 and V is TRBV7-8; D gene ambiguous. Trimming left V 1 base short and J 1 base short, with 13 bases between. The germline gives CDR1 SGHVS, CDR2 FQNEAQ. The CDR3 is 16 residues long.

This clonotype was recorded at least ten times. The chain employs TRBV7-2 and TRBJ2-7, with TRBD1 matching 8 bases. Germline CDR1 reads SGHTA; CDR2 reads FQGNSA. The CDR3 spans 13 residues. V gave up 5 bases and J gave up 3 bases; unmatched junction bases: 3. The CDR3 spells CASSPDRGYEQYF. In nucleotides, the CDR3 is TGTGCCAGCAGCCCCGACAGGGGCTACGAGCAGTACTTC.

This clonotype was recorded at least ten times. The V call is TRBV28, the J call TRBJ2-1; perhaps TRBD2 as D (5 bases). The CDR3 sequence is 13 residues long. The germline V gene encodes CDR1 MDHEN and CDR2 SYDVKM. V gave up 6 bases and J gave up 2 bases, with 8 bases separating them. Here the CDR3 reads CASSLAPYNEQFF. The DNA of the CDR3 is TGTGCCAGCAGCCTAGCCCCCTACAATGAGCAGTTCTTC.

This clonotype came up many times. The rearrangement joins TRBV14 to TRBJ2-3; D ambiguous. CDR3 length: 11 amino acids. Trimming stripped 4 bases from V and 5 bases from J, with 4 bases between. Germline V gives CDR1 SGHDN, CDR2 FVKESK. The CDR3 here is CASSPRDTQYF. The CDR3 DNA follows: TGTGCCAGCAGCCCGAGAGATACGCAGTATTTT.

This clonotype was observed a handful of times. The rearrangement joins TRBV20-1 to TRBJ1-5; 9 bases are a match to TRBD1. Losses at the gene ends were 3 bases for V and 6 bases for J; bases not matched to a gene: 6. The CDR3 has 14 amino acids. CDR1 is DFQATT and CDR2 is SNEGSKA in the germline V gene (reference sequence). The CDR3 spells CSARQQGASQPQHF. The DNA for the CDR3 is TGCAGTGCTAGGCAACAGGGGGCGAGTCAGCCCCAGCATTTT.

The rearrangement links TRBV29-1 to TRBJ2-3, with 8 nucleotides matching TRBD2. The CDR3 extends over 15 amino acids. V lost 0 bases and J lost 5; bases outside the gene matches: 7. Germline CDR1 and CDR2: SQVTM and ANQGSEA. The CDR3 is CSVEEGREEIDTQYF. For the CDR3, the DNA is TGCAGCGTTGAAGAAGGGCGGGAGGAGATAGATACGCAGTATTTT.

This clonotype was observed many times. The rearrangement uses TRBV30 and TRBJ1-1; unclear D gene. This CDR3 spans 12 amino acids. Germline lookup yields CDR1 GTSNPN and CDR2 SVGIG (reference sequence). V was pared by 2 bases and J by 8 bases, with 12 bases between. CDR3 sequence: CAWSSSSWEAFF. The CDR3 coding sequence is TGTGCCTGGAGTTCCAGTTCGTGGGAAGCTTTCTTT.

Concerning this clonotype: The CDR3 ends on some other residue instead of the conserved phenylalanine or tryptophan, so this is likely a read error. The V call is TRBV29-1, the J call TRBJ2-7; TRBD1 is a possible D gene (5 bases). Trimming stripped 3 bases from V and 2 bases from J, with 11 bases between. The CDR3 runs to 13 residues. Germline CDR1 is SQVTM and CDR2 is ANQGSEA. Here the CDR3 reads CSVDQGEAYEQYL. The CDR3 coding sequence is TGCAGCGTTGATCAAGGGGAAGCCTACGAGCAGTACCTC.

This clonotype was seen only a few times. The chain couples TRBV6-1 to TRBJ2-7; 10 nucleotides align to TRBD1. CDR3 length equals 15 residues. The germline V gene encodes CDR1 MNHNS and CDR2 SASEGT. The V and J ends lost 5 bases and 2 bases, in that order; junction bases with no gene match: 6. DNA of the CDR3: TGTGCCAGCAGTCCCGGGACAGGGGCCACCTACGAGCAGTACTTC. Protein sequence: CASSPGTGATYEQYF.

This clonotype was detected only a few times. The chain carries TRBV18 and TRBJ2-5; 15 bases line up with TRBD2. The CDR3 has 18 residues. V trimming: 2 bases; J trimming: 2 bases; junction bases outside the gene matches: 6. Germline CDR1 is KGHSH and CDR2 is LQKENI. The CDR3 protein is CASSPRTSGRGSQETQYF. CDR3 sequence (DNA): TGTGCCAGCTCACCAAGGACTAGCGGGAGGGGTTCACAAGAGACCCAGTACTTC.

This clonotype was recorded a few times. This rearrangement joins TRBV5-1 to TRBJ1-1, with a weak D call TRBD1 (6 bases). V was cut by 2 bases and J by 4 bases, with 18 bases left in between. The length of the CDR3 is 16 residues. CDR1 SGHRS and CDR2 YFSETQ come from the germline V gene. The CDR3 loop is CASSFNLQGSGTEAFF. The CDR3 nucleotides read TGCGCCAGCAGCTTTAACCTACAGGGTTCAGGCACTGAAGCTTTCTTT.

This clonotype was picked up many times. The V call is TRBV29-1, the J call TRBJ1-5, with TRBD1 identical over 7 bases. The CDR3 runs to 13 residues. Germline CDR1 SQVTM, CDR2 ANQGSEA. V shed 6 bases, J shed 4 bases, and the junction held 6 bases outside the gene matches. The CDR3 nucleotides are TGCAGCGTAGGACAGGCGGAGAATCAGCCCCAGCATTTT. As protein: CSVGQAENQPQHF.

The V gene is TRBV12-3 or TRBV12-4, the J gene TRBJ1-1; 8 bases align to TRBD1. CDR3 size: 14 residues. J lost 5 bases, V lost 6 bases, and 8 bases had no gene match. The DNA for the CDR3 is TGTGCCAGCAGAAGACAGGGGAGTCGGACTGAAGCTTTCTTT. It specifies CASRRQGSRTEAFF.